This T cell receptor beta chain was obtained from a study of T cell changes during pregnancy in multiple sclerosis. The assay was immunoSEQ multiplex PCR, and TCRdb's table has in-frame clones only and misses some. The sample holds 15,000 to 20,000 clones; 88% are singletons and the top ten take 10% to 15%. J lost 2 bases, V lost 4 bases, and 2 bases had no gene match. The germline gives CDR1 MNHEY, CDR2 SMNVEV (reference sequence). The CDR3 covers 15 residues. This clone was seen once. The sequence came from a female donor in good health, enrolled as a control in a pregnancy study. The source material was CD8+ T cells from peripheral blood mononuclear cells, sampled after pregnancy. The V and J genes are TRBV27 and TRBJ2-7; TRBD2 aligns across 13 bases. The CDR3 DNA reads as TGTGCCAGCAGTTCCGGGACTAGCGGGACCTACGAGCAGTACTTC. Its protein product is CASSSGTSGTYEQYF.